What follows are 23 T cell receptor beta chains derived from one specimen sequenced in a study of blood T cell repertoires in COVID-19. Clones were sequenced by immunoSEQ multiplex PCR, and TCRdb holds only the in-frame ones, with some missing. The sample lists around 400,000 clones, roughly nine tenths occurring once. What was sequenced was peripheral blood. The receptor set was obtained from a middle-aged man with acute or convalescent COVID-19.

The chain recombines TRBV5-1 with TRBJ1-1; 11 bases agree with TRBD1. Germline-derived CDR1 and CDR2 are SGHRS and YFSETQ. CDR3 length: 18 amino acids. The J segment lost 3 bases and the V segment lost 4 bases, leaving 14 bases of the junction unmatched. This CDR3 is CASSIGQGAVGWDTEAFF. The CDR3 bases are TGCGCCAGCAGCATAGGACAGGGGGCGGTTGGTTGGGACACTGAAGCTTTCTTT.

The chain couples TRBV29-1 to TRBJ2-7, with D perhaps TRBD2 (7 bases). This CDR3 is 13 amino acids long. The V gene's germline CDR1 is SQVTM and CDR2 ANQGSEA. Trimming took 4 bases from V and 2 from J, leaving 12 bases between them. CDR3 sequence reads: CSVGGLAAYEQYF. The DNA for the CDR3 is TGCAGCGTTGGGGGGCTAGCGGCCTACGAGCAGTACTTC.

V gene TRBV5-1 combines with J gene TRBJ1-1, with D hard to call. Looked up from germline, CDR1 is SGHRS and CDR2 is YFSETQ. Trimming pared 0 bases from V and 1 base from J, leaving 4 bases between. The CDR3 runs to 13 residues. The CDR3 nucleotides are TGCGCCAGCAGCTTGGACTGGAACACTGAAGCTTTCTTT. Amino acid sequence: CASSLDWNTEAFF.

This clone has just a few counts. V is TRBV7-6 and J is TRBJ2-7, with 7 bases identical to TRBD2. CDR1 is SGHVS, CDR2 FNYEAQ, per germline. The CDR3 runs to 14 residues. The V and J ends lost 4 bases and 0 bases, in that order; junction bases with no gene match: 3. The CDR3 DNA reads TGTGCCAGCAGCTCCGCGGGGGACTCCTACGAGCAGTACTTC. Protein: CASSSAGDSYEQYF.

DNA for the CDR3: TGTGCCAGCAGCCAGGGTGTCAGGGGATATTCACCCCTCCACTTT. Its protein product is CASSQGVRGYSPLHF. The rearrangement uses TRBV7-9 and TRBJ1-6, with D possibly matching TRBD1 (6 bases). The CDR3 covers 15 residues. CDR1 is SEHNR and CDR2 is FQNEAQ in the germline V gene (reference sequence). Trimming took 5 bases from V and 8 from J, leaving 16 bases between them.

The gene calls are TRBV11-3 and TRBJ1-1, with 9 bases matching TRBD1. V shed 5 bases, J shed 3 bases, and the junction held 4 bases outside the gene matches. The CDR3 sequence is 14 residues long. CDR1 SGHNT and CDR2 YENEEA come from the germline V gene. The CDR3: CASSLGQGHTEAFF. The CDR3 region has the DNA TGTGCCAGCAGCCTGGGACAGGGTCACACTGAAGCTTTCTTT.

The chain joins TRBV18 to TRBJ1-1, with D possibly TRBD1 on 5 matching bases. Trimming cost V 2 bases and J 0 bases, with 16 bases left between them. Germline V gives CDR1 KGHSH, CDR2 LQKENI. CDR3 length: 17 residues. This chain's CDR3 is CASSPRDAGSMNTEAFF. For the CDR3, the DNA is TGTGCCAGCTCACCAAGGGACGCGGGATCGATGAACACTGAAGCTTTCTTT.

The chain links TRBV5-4 to TRBJ2-7; 9 bases are shared with TRBD1. The CDR3 is 12 amino acids. J lost 6 bases, V lost 3 bases, and 1 base had no gene match. Germline CDR1 reads SGHNT; CDR2 reads YYREEE (reference sequence). The CDR3 here is CASSSTGGEQYF. CDR3 coding DNA: TGTGCCAGCAGCTCGACAGGGGGCGAGCAGTACTTC. Based on the CDR3 plus reference TRBV5-4 and TRBJ2-7, the full variable domain is ETGVTQSPTHLIKTRGQQVTLRCSSQSGHNTVSWYQQALGQGPQFIFQYYREEENGRGNFPPRFSGLQFPNYSSELNVNALELDDSALYLCASSSTGGEQYFGPGTRLTVT.

This chain joins TRBV6-6 and TRBJ1-5; D not resolved. The V and J ends lost 2 bases and 3 bases respectively, with 8 bases between them. Germline values: CDR1 MNHNY, CDR2 SVGAGI (reference sequence). This CDR3 is 14 amino acids long. This chain's CDR3 is CASSYSQTNQPQHF. The DNA of the CDR3 is TGTGCCAGCAGTTACAGCCAAACCAATCAGCCCCAGCATTTT.

The rearrangement joins TRBV6-5 to TRBJ1-2; 7 bases line up with TRBD1. CDR1 and CDR2 from the germline V gene are MNHEY and SVGAGI. J was trimmed by 2 bases and V by 5 bases; bases with no gene match: 5. The CDR3 runs 14 residues. The CDR3 spells CASSPLTGNYGYTF. CDR3 in DNA: TGTGCCAGCAGTCCTCTGACAGGGAACTATGGCTACACCTTC.

The chain links TRBV10-3 to TRBJ1-2; unclear D gene. The germline V and J ends were trimmed by 0 bases and 8 bases, with 13 bases remaining between them. Germline loops: CDR1 ENHRY, CDR2 SYGVKD. The CDR3 contains 14 residues. The CDR3 spells CAISESTTGEGYTF. The CDR3 DNA follows: TGTGCCATCAGTGAGTCTACTACTGGGGAGGGCTACACCTTC.

A remark on this clone: In the same sample, other DNA sequences code for this CDR3. The V and J genes are TRBV9 and TRBJ2-7; D possibly corresponds to TRBD1 (5 bases). V was trimmed by 0 bases and J by 6 bases, leaving 7 bases between them. The length of the CDR3 is 12 residues. The germline V gene has CDR1 SGDLS and CDR2 YYNGEE. The CDR3 region has the DNA TGTGCCAGCAGCGTAGGGGGCGGCGAGCAGTACTTC. Protein product: CASSVGGGEQYF.

Written as DNA, the CDR3 is TGTGCCAGCAGCTTACAGGGTTTGAGCTCTGGAAACACCATATATTTT. This translates into CASSLQGLSSGNTIYF. The J gene is TRBJ1-3, the V gene TRBV11-2, with a tentative D call TRBD1 (5 bases). CDR1 SGHAT and CDR2 FQNNGV come from the germline V gene. V was cut by 2 bases and J by 0 bases, with 11 bases left in between. CDR3 size: 16 residues.

CDR3 sequence (DNA): TGTGCCAGCAGCCAAGAAGTCAGGGCGGTGGGCTACACCTTC. This translates into CASSQEVRAVGYTF. This chain links TRBV4-2 with TRBJ1-2; D may be TRBD1 (5 bases). Trimming left V 0 bases short and J 8 bases short, with 13 bases between. CDR3 length: 14 amino acids. The germline gives CDR1 LGHNA, CDR2 YNFKEQ.

The chain employs TRBV9 and TRBJ1-1; D is undetermined. Germline V gene data show CDR1 as SGDLS and CDR2 as YYNGEE. The CDR3 spans 16 residues. V lost 3 bases, J lost 10 bases, and 25 bases lay in between. As DNA, the CDR3 is TGTGCCAGCAGCGCGAACCCGTACGCATCCCTCACGGGAGCTTTCTTT. This codes for CASSANPYASLTGAFF.

The gene calls are TRBV7-8 and TRBJ2-2; 14 bases are a match to TRBD2. Germline V gives CDR1 SGHVS, CDR2 FQNEAQ. Trimming took 4 bases from V and 4 from J; bases not matched to a gene: 8. The CDR3 extends over 18 amino acids. The CDR3 sequence: CASSSTGLAGVFTGELFF. CDR3 DNA: TGTGCCAGCAGCTCAACGGGACTAGCGGGAGTATTCACCGGGGAGCTGTTTTTT.

This clone was recorded a few times. The chain joins TRBV4-1 to TRBJ2-3; D possibly corresponds to TRBD2 (6 bases). Per the germline V gene, CDR1 is MGHRA and CDR2 is YSYEKL. The CDR3 loop spans 18 amino acids. Trimming removed 1 base at V and 2 bases at J, with 19 bases between. CDR3 bases: TGCGCCAGCAGCCAAGTTGTGACTGCTAGCGTAGCCACAGATACGCAGTATTTT. Translated: CASSQVVTASVATDTQYF.

The rearrangement joins TRBV10-3 to TRBJ1-1; D gene unclear. This CDR3 has 12 amino acids. With 7 bases removed from V and 4 bases from J, the gap between germline ends came to 10 bases. Germline loops: CDR1 ENHRY, CDR2 SYGVKD. CDR3 in DNA: TGTGCCATCATCGAGGGAGCCACTGAAGCTTTCTTT. Translation gives CAIIEGATEAFF.

The gene calls are TRBV2 and TRBJ1-1; D may be TRBD1 (6 bases). Per the germline V gene, CDR1 is SNHLY and CDR2 is FYNNEI. Between the trimmed V and J ends, which lost 7 bases and 0 bases, there was a span of 12 bases. This CDR3 has 14 residues. This chain's CDR3 is CASNRALVNTEAFF. The CDR3 coding sequence is TGTGCCAGCAACAGGGCCCTAGTGAACACTGAAGCTTTCTTT.

The chain employs TRBV3-1 (or the pseudogene TRBV3-2) and TRBJ1-4, with D maybe TRBD1 (5 bases). V gave up 5 bases and J gave up 0 bases, with 13 bases separating them. The germline gives CDR1 LGHDT, CDR2 YNNKEL (reference sequence). This CDR3 contains 16 residues. As DNA, the CDR3 is TGTGCCAGCAGCTCGCGACAGTATGCAACTAATGAAAAACTGTTTTTT. Its translation: CASSSRQYATNEKLFF.

The J gene is TRBJ2-1, the V gene TRBV10-3, with 11 bases lining up with TRBD2. The junction had 5 bases not matched to a gene; V was cut back by 0 bases and J by 4 bases. The germline gives CDR1 ENHRY, CDR2 SYGVKD. The CDR3 is 17 residues long. The CDR3 loop is CAISESMGTSGYNEQFF. The CDR3, as DNA: TGTGCCATCAGTGAGTCTATGGGGACTAGCGGTTACAATGAGCAGTTCTTC.

The chain couples TRBV19 to TRBJ1-5; 9 bases align to TRBD1. Losses at the gene ends were 5 bases for V and 5 bases for J; bases not matched to a gene: 7. This CDR3 comprises 15 residues. The germline gives CDR1 LNHDA, CDR2 SQIVND (reference sequence). CDR3 loop: CASSPGQGFDQPQHF. The CDR3 nucleotides read TGTGCCAGTAGTCCGGGACAGGGTTTTGATCAGCCCCAGCATTTT. The entire variable domain, with the rest obtained from reference TRBV19 and TRBJ1-5, is as follows: DGGITQSPKYLFRKEGQNVTLSCEQNLNHDAMYWYRQDPGQGLRLIYYSQIVNDFQKGDIAEGYSVSREKKESFPLTVTSAQKNPTAFYLCASSPGQGFDQPQHFGDGTRLSIL.

The rearrangement links TRBV18 to TRBJ1-4; 7 nucleotides align to TRBD1. From germline, CDR1 is KGHSH and CDR2 LQKENI. J gave up 4 bases and V 4 bases, and 9 bases lay outside the gene matches. The CDR3 runs to 16 residues. The CDR3 coding sequence is TGTGCCAGCTCACTTTCCAGACAGGGAAGTAATGAAAAACTGTTTTTT. It encodes CASSLSRQGSNEKLFF.